The 20 T cell receptor beta chains reported below all come from one sample, sequenced in a study of cytomegalovirus exposure and HLA in healthy donors. Measured with immunoSEQ multiplex PCR; TCRdb has only the in-frame clones, and not every one. The data contain tens of thousands of clones, around 97% of them singletons. The sample taken for sequencing was PBMCs. The receptors come from a woman between 18 and 29 years old in good health and CMV-seropositive.

This clone was seen a single time. V is TRBV6-5 and J is TRBJ2-1; 8 bases agree with TRBD2. CDR3 length equals 12 residues. Germline CDR1 MNHEY, CDR2 SVGAGI. Unmatched junction bases numbered 1, after V lost 6 bases and J lost 6 bases. Here the CDR3 reads CASSGRANEQFF. DNA of the CDR3: TGTGCCAGCAGCGGGAGGGCCAATGAGCAGTTCTTC.

This CDR3 is CASSFQGTHEQYF. The CDR3 DNA reads as TGTGCCAGCAGTTTTCAGGGGACCCACGAGCAGTACTTC. The J gene is TRBJ2-7, the V gene TRBV28; D may be TRBD1 (6 bases). The V gene lost 3 bases and the J gene lost 5 bases, with 11 bases spanning the gap. The CDR3 has 13 amino acids. Germline loops: CDR1 MDHEN, CDR2 SYDVKM.

This sequence joins TRBV6-1 and TRBJ1-5, with TRBD1 matching over 10 bases. Germline values: CDR1 MNHNS, CDR2 SASEGT. The CDR3 contains 15 residues. V trimming: 8 bases; J trimming: 4 bases; junction bases outside the gene matches: 8. CDR3 DNA sequence: TGTGCCAGCGGGGACAGGGGACTGGGGAATCAGCCCCAGCATTTT. Translation: CASGDRGLGNQPQHF.

V usage is TRBV27 and J usage is TRBJ2-1; 12 bases match TRBD2. The length of the CDR3 is 21 residues. V trimming: 5 bases; J trimming: 4 bases; junction bases outside the gene matches: 21. Germline V gene lookup returns CDR1 MNHEY and CDR2 SMNVEV (reference sequence). The CDR3 sequence: CASSRDRGRGLAGGSYNEQFF. CDR3 DNA sequence: TGTGCCAGCAGTCGGGACAGGGGCCGGGGTCTAGCGGGAGGGTCATACAATGAGCAGTTCTTC.

The V call is TRBV2, the J call TRBJ2-7; a possible D gene is TRBD1 (6 bases). This CDR3 spans 13 amino acids. V lost 6 bases and J 0 bases, leaving 9 bases between the germline ends. Germline V gene lookup returns CDR1 SNHLY and CDR2 FYNNEI. As DNA, the CDR3 is TGTGCCAGCAGGGACAGTGCCTCCTACGAGCAGTACTTC. As protein: CASRDSASYEQYF.

The V call is TRBV4-1, the J call TRBJ1-6, with 10 bases matching TRBD1. The V gene's germline CDR1 is MGHRA and CDR2 YSYEKL. The junction had 3 bases not matched to a gene; V was cut back by 0 bases and J by 7 bases. The CDR3 spans 16 residues. CDR3 protein: CASSQELGQGNSPLHF. CDR3 DNA sequence: TGCGCCAGCAGCCAAGAGTTGGGACAGGGGAATTCACCCCTCCACTTT.

DNA for the CDR3: TGTGCCAGCAGGGTCCACAGGGGTTTCAATGAGCAGTTCTTC. Its protein product is CASRVHRGFNEQFF. The V and J genes are TRBV14 and TRBJ2-1; 7 positions match TRBD1. V lost 6 bases to trimming and J lost 6 bases; unmatched junction nucleotides: 8. The CDR3 contains 14 residues. CDR1 and CDR2 (germline): SGHDN, FVKESK.

The rearrangement links TRBV6-5 to TRBJ1-2; 9 positions match TRBD1. V gave up 6 bases and J gave up 7 bases; unmatched junction bases: 6. Germline lookup yields CDR1 MNHEY and CDR2 SVGAGI. The length of the CDR3 is 13 residues. CDR3 DNA: TGTGCCAGCAGAAGGACAGGGGACGCTGGCTACACCTTC. Translated: CASRRTGDAGYTF.

This chain joins TRBV21-1 and TRBJ1-1. TRBV21-1 is a pseudogene. The CDR3 contains 9 residues. CDR3 protein: CARAAEAFF. The CDR3 nucleotides are TGTGCCAGGGCGGCTGAAGCTTTCTTT.

On this clone itself: One junction end does not reproduce the germline sequence, and a read error may be involved. The V call is TRBV6-6, the J call TRBJ1-1; 10 nucleotides match TRBD1. Germline loops: CDR1 MNHNY, CDR2 SVGAGI (reference sequence). The CDR3 length is 12 residues. The CDR3 loop reads CASSYLRDRGLF. As DNA, the CDR3 is TGTGCCAGCAGTTACCTACGGGACAGGGGACTCTTT.

This rearrangement joins TRBV5-8 to TRBJ2-7; 7 bases are shared with TRBD2. J lost 7 bases, V lost 0 bases, and 10 bases had no gene match. Germline CDR1 reads SGHTS; CDR2 reads YDEGEE. The CDR3 is 15 residues long. The CDR3 region is CASSLEIAGLGEQYF. The CDR3 DNA follows: TGTGCCAGCAGCTTGGAAATAGCGGGCTTGGGGGAGCAGTACTTC.

V and J are TRBV7-6 and TRBJ1-1; no clear D. The CDR3 consists of 13 residues. Trimming removed 5 bases from V and 1 base from J, with 8 bases in between. CDR1 and CDR2 from the germline V gene are SGHVS and FNYEAQ. The CDR3 DNA reads TGTGCCAGCAGCCAAGGGAGGAACACTGAAGCTTTCTTT. This codes for CASSQGRNTEAFF.

The V and J genes are TRBV6-1 and TRBJ2-7, with 8 positions matching TRBD1. This CDR3 contains 14 residues. V lost 7 bases to trimming and J lost 2 bases; unmatched junction nucleotides: 7. From germline, CDR1 is MNHNS and CDR2 SASEGT. CDR3 protein: CASKTGTGPYEQYF. Here the CDR3 DNA reads TGTGCCAGCAAAACCGGGACAGGTCCCTACGAGCAGTACTTC.

The chain employs TRBV6-6 and TRBJ1-2; 7 bases are a match to TRBD1. Germline values: CDR1 MNHNY, CDR2 SVGAGI (reference sequence). Trimming at V came to 2 bases and at J to 5 bases, leaving 8 bases not matched to a gene. CDR3 size: 15 residues. Here the CDR3 DNA reads TGTGCCAGCAGTTACGAGATCAGGGGGATATATGGCTACACCTTC. This encodes CASSYEIRGIYGYTF.

The chain carries TRBV6-4 and TRBJ2-1; 11 bases map to TRBD2. V lost 5 bases and J lost 7; bases outside the gene matches: 7. Germline values: CDR1 MRHNA, CDR2 SNTAGT. The CDR3 has 15 amino acids. DNA for the CDR3: TGTGCCAGCAGTCCACTAGCGGGAGTATCGAATGAGCAGTTCTTC. It specifies CASSPLAGVSNEQFF.

The chain employs TRBV28 and TRBJ1-5; a possible D gene is TRBD1 (6 bases). V lost 7 bases, J lost 9 bases, and 16 bases lay in between. Germline V gene sequence: CDR1 MDHEN, CDR2 SYDVKM. This CDR3 contains 13 residues. CDR3 bases: TGTGCCAGCATTAGGCAGGGCAGGGGGCCCCAGCATTTT. Translating it yields CASIRQGRGPQHF.

This clone was recorded only once. The chain combines TRBV7-3 with TRBJ2-5; possible D gene TRBD1, 6 bases. The germline V gene has CDR1 SGHTA and CDR2 FQGTGA. The CDR3 is 17 amino acids. V was cut by 3 bases and J by 2 bases, with 19 bases left in between. The CDR3 loop reads CASSFGLGGRAQETQYF. In DNA form, the CDR3 reads TGTGCCAGCAGCTTCGGACTTGGGGGCCGAGCACAAGAGACCCAGTACTTC. Looking up the rest from reference TRBV7-3 and TRBJ2-5 gives the full variable domain: GAGVSQTPSNKVTEKGKYVELRCDPISGHTALYWYRQSLGQGPEFLIYFQGTGAADDSGLPNDRFFAVRPEGSVSTLKIQRTERGDSAVYLCASSFGLGGRAQETQYFGPGTRLLVL.

The chain uses TRBV11-2 and TRBJ2-1, with 11 bases that match TRBD2. V was clipped by 5 bases and J by 6 bases; unmatched bases: 6. The CDR3 is 15 residues long. CDR1 is SGHAT and CDR2 is FQNNGV in the germline V gene. The CDR3 loop reads CASSVGTSGRNEQFF. The CDR3 bases are TGTGCCAGCAGCGTCGGGACTAGCGGTCGCAATGAGCAGTTCTTC. The full variable domain, rest sourced from reference TRBV11-2 and TRBJ2-1, is EAGVAQSPRYKIIEKRQSVAFWCNPISGHATLYWYQQILGQGPKLLIQFQNNGVVDDSQLPKDRFSAERLKGVDSTLKIQPAKLEDSAVYLCASSVGTSGRNEQFFGPGTRLTVL.

DNA for the CDR3: TGCGCCAGCAGCTTGGTGGGCGGGAGTAGTCCAGATACGCAGTATTTT. It is translated as CASSLVGGSSPDTQYF. The chain uses TRBV5-1 and TRBJ2-3, with TRBD2 matching 7 bases. Germline CDR1 reads SGHRS; CDR2 reads YFSETQ. The V and J ends lost 0 bases and 4 bases, in that order; junction bases with no gene match: 8. This CDR3 region has 16 residues.

This chain links TRBV19 with TRBJ2-1; 10 bases map to TRBD1. The length of the CDR3 is 16 residues. With 5 bases clipped from V and 4 bases from J, the junction kept 8 bases outside the gene matches. The germline CDR1 and CDR2 sequences are LNHDA and SQIVND (reference sequence). The CDR3 is CASSPQDRGIYNEQFF. CDR3 bases: TGTGCCAGTAGTCCCCAGGACAGGGGGATTTACAATGAGCAGTTCTTC.